This T cell receptor (beta chain) was captured in a study of PD-1 blockade in classical Hodgkin lymphoma. Overall study findings and caveats: Lower baseline TCR diversity was reported for newly diagnosed patients than for healthy donors. Similar baseline diversity was found in complete responders and newly diagnosed patients. Only CD4+ TCR diversity, not CD8+, had risen significantly by C4D1.

This clone was detected only once. The antigen is unknown. Indicated time point: cycle 4 day 1 (C4D1), after six to seven weeks of nivolumab. After autologous stem cell transplantation all patients relapsed, and prior brentuximab vedotin exposure differed between cohorts. The study recorded best responses of complete response, partial response or progressive disease. Profiling relied on immunoSEQ multiplex PCR, and the TCRdb table lists in-frame clones only, not all of them. This repertoire shows under 25,000 clones, over 65% found once; its top ten account for roughly 22%. The V segment lost 5 bases and the J segment 4 bases; nucleotides outside the gene matches: 15. The length of the CDR3 is 17 residues. CDR1 and CDR2 (germline): SGHDT, YYEEEE.

The rearrangement joins TRBV5-6 to TRBJ2-1; 7 nucleotides match TRBD1. The sample consisted of peripheral blood mononuclear cells (PBMCs), taken before the fourth cycle of nivolumab. The clonotype comes from a human donor with classical Hodgkin lymphoma. The chain's CDR3 is CASRPAAARGYYNEQFF. The CDR3 DNA reads TGTGCCAGCAGACCGGCCGCGGCCAGGGGGTATTACAATGAGCAGTTCTTC.